This record covers a single T cell receptor (beta chain). V trimming: 5 bases; J trimming: 5 bases; junction bases outside the gene matches: 8. Germline loops: CDR1 KGHDR, CDR2 SFDVKD. This CDR3 has 15 residues. The table came from immunoSEQ multiplex PCR; TCRdb's copy has only in-frame clones and leaves some out. Seen here are tens of thousands of clones, 85% to 90% observed once, and the top ten hold around 2.6%. This specimen belongs to a study of blood T cell repertoires in COVID-19. This receptor was taken from a woman of 80 years or more with COVID-19, enrolled during active disease. Sequences were obtained from peripheral blood. The chain couples TRBV24-1 to TRBJ2-5; 9 nucleotides match TRBD1. The CDR3 nucleotides read TGTGCCACCAGTGGAAACAGGGGGCCGGGGGAGACCCAGTACTTC. Residues: CATSGNRGPGETQYF.